This is a list of T cell receptor beta chains from one sample in a study of shared clonotypes between healthy human individuals. TCRdb's copy holds only in-frame clones and misses some; the assay was immunoSEQ multiplex PCR. The sample holds about 2.4 million clones, under 95% seen once. Sequencing used naive CD4+ T cells from PBMCs. The receptor source for this set is a man in his late teens or twenties in good health. Some clones in this sample may be carry-over from other donors' samples. CDR3s include the opening cysteine and the closing phenylalanine or tryptophan. The D gene is left open where the match is weak. Clone size appears in some rows only: once, few, many, or a class for an expanded clone.

CDR3 DNA	CDR3 protein	J gene	D gene	V gene	clone size
TGCGCCAGCAGCCAAGAATCAGGGGCGGCCTACAATGAGCAGTTCTTC	CASSQESGAAYNEQFF	TRBJ2-1	.	TRBV4-1	once
TGTGCCAGCAGTTTATCGTACAGGGCTGAAGCTTTCTTT	CASSLSYRAEAFF	TRBJ1-1	.	TRBV28	.
TGTGCCAGCACCGTAACAGGGAACTATGGCTACACCTTC	CASTVTGNYGYTF	TRBJ1-2	.	TRBV7-9	.
TGCGCCAGCAGTCACGCATCGTACGCCACAGGATGGTTGTGGAATGGCTACACCTTC	CASSHASYATGWLWNGYTF	TRBJ1-2	.	TRBV23-1	.
TGTGCCAGCAGCAAACTAGCGGGAGGCCTTTTCCAAGAGACCCAGTACTTC	CASSKLAGGLFQETQYF	TRBJ2-5	TRBD2	TRBV9	.
TGTGCCAGCAGCTTGCTGGGGGGGCTTCAGCCCCAGCATTTT	CASSLLGGLQPQHF	TRBJ1-5	.	TRBV7-2	once
TGTGCCATCAGGGAGACAGGGAGGAATGAAAAACTGTTTTTT	CAIRETGRNEKLFF	TRBJ1-4	TRBD1	TRBV10-3	.
TGTGCCAGCAGCCGACCTGGACAGGTACTATACGAGCAGTACTTC	CASSRPGQVLYEQYF	TRBJ2-7	TRBD1	TRBV2	.
TGTGCCAGCAGCCCCCGACAGGCGTCGAGCACCGGGGAGCTGTTTTTT	CASSPRQASSTGELFF	TRBJ2-2	.	TRBV7-6	.
TGTGCCAGCAGCGCGGCGGGGTACACTGAAGCTTTCTTT	CASSAAGYTEAFF	TRBJ1-1	.	TRBV9	.
TGTGCCAGCAGGGGGAATAGCGAAAAACTGTTTTTT	CASRGNSEKLFF	TRBJ1-4	.	TRBV6-5	.
TGTGCCAGCAGCTTAGGCGGACCCTCCGGGGCCAACGTCCTGACTTTC	CASSLGGPSGANVLTF	TRBJ2-6	.	TRBV7-3	.
TGTGCCAGCAGCTTAAGGACGGTGAACACTGAAGCTTTCTTT	CASSLRTVNTEAFF	TRBJ1-1	.	TRBV7-2	.
TGTGCCAGCAGCTCGACTAGTTTGTCGGAGACCCAGTACTTC	CASSSTSLSETQYF	TRBJ2-5	.	TRBV9	.
TGTGCCAGCAGCTTAGAATCGGGAAACTACAATGAGCAGTTCTTC	CASSLESGNYNEQFF	TRBJ2-1	.	TRBV11-2	.
TGTGCCAGCACCAGAAGTACGGTGAACACTGAAGCTTTCTTT	CASTRSTVNTEAFF	TRBJ1-1	.	TRBV28	.
TGCGCCAGCAGCCAAGAGAGGACTAGCTCCTACGAGCAGTACTTC	CASSQERTSSYEQYF	TRBJ2-7	TRBD2	TRBV4-1	.
TGTGCCAGTACGTCAGGGACAGACAAACCGACTAACTATGGCTACACCTTC	CASTSGTDKPTNYGYTF	TRBJ1-2	TRBD1	TRBV19	.
TGTGCCAGCAGCTTGATGCCTCGGGACAGTTATGGCTACACCTTC	CASSLMPRDSYGYTF	TRBJ1-2	TRBD1	TRBV5-8	.
TGTGCCAGCAGCTTAACGGGGGCTAGCGGGAGGTATGAGCAGTTCTTC	CASSLTGASGRYEQFF	TRBJ2-1	TRBD2	TRBV7-3	.
TGTGCCAGCAGTTGGGTCTCGGGACTTGACGAGCAGTACTTC	CASSWVSGLDEQYF	TRBJ2-7	.	TRBV28	.
TGTGCCAGCAGTTACTCACCGGGACAGGGGGCGGGGGAGCAGTACTTC	CASSYSPGQGAGEQYF	TRBJ2-7	TRBD1	TRBV6-6	.
TGTGCCAGCAGCTTACTGGGGGGGCCCTACGAGCAGTACTTC	CASSLLGGPYEQYF	TRBJ2-7	.	TRBV7-2	.
TGTGCCAGTAGCTTGGACCGGGTCAATCAGCCCCAGCATTTT	CASSLDRVNQPQHF	TRBJ1-5	.	TRBV19	once